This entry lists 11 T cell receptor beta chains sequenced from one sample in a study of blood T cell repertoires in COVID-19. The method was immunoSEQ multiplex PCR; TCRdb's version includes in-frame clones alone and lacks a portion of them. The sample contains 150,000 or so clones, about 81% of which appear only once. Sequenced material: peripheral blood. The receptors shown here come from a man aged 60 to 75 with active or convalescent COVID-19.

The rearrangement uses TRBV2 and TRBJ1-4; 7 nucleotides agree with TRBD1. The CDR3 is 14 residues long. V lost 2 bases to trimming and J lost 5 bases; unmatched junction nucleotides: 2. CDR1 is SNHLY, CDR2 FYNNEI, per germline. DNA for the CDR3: TGTGCCAGCAGTGAAAGGGGGCCGAATGAAAAACTGTTTTTT. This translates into CASSERGPNEKLFF.

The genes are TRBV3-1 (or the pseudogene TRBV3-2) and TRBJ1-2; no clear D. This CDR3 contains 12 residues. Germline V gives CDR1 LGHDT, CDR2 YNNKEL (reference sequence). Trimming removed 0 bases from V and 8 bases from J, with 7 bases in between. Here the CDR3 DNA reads TGTGCCAGCAGCCAAGATCTCGGGGGCTACACCTTC. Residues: CASSQDLGGYTF.

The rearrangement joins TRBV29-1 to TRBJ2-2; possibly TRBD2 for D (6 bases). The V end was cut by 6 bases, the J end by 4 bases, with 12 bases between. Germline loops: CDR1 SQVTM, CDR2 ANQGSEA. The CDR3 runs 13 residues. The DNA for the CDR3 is TGCAGCGTGGCGGGACTCCTCACCGGGGAGCTGTTTTTT. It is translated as CSVAGLLTGELFF.

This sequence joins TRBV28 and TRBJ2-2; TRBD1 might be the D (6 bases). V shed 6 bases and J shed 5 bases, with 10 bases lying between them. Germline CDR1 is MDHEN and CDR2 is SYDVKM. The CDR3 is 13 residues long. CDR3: CASRTTGTGELFF. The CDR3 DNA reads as TGTGCCAGCAGGACTACAGGGACCGGGGAGCTGTTTTTT.

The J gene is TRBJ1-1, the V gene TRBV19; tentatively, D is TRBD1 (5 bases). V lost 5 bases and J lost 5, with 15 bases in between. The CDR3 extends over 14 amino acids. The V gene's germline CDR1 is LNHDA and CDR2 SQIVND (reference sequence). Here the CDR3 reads CASSSRTGGTEAFF. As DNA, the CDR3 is TGTGCCAGTAGTTCTCGGACGGGGGGGACTGAAGCTTTCTTT. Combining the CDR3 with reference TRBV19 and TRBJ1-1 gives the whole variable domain DGGITQSPKYLFRKEGQNVTLSCEQNLNHDAMYWYRQDPGQGLRLIYYSQIVNDFQKGDIAEGYSVSREKKESFPLTVTSAQKNPTAFYLCASSSRTGGTEAFFGQGTRLTVV.

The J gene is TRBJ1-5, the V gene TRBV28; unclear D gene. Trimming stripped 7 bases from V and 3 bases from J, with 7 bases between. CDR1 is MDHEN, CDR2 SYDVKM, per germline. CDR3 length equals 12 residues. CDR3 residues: CASKLTNQPQHF. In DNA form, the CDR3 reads TGTGCCAGCAAACTAACCAATCAGCCCCAGCATTTT.

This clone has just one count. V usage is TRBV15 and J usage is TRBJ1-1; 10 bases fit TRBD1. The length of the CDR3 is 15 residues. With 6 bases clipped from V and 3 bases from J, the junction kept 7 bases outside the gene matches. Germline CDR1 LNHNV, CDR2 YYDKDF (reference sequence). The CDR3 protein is CATRGQGPRYTEAFF. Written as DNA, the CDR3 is TGTGCCACCAGGGGACAGGGGCCTAGGTACACTGAAGCTTTCTTT. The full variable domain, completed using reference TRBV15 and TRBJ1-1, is DAMVIQNPRYQVTQFGKPVTLSCSQTLNHNVMYWYQQKSSQAPKLLFHYYDKDFNNEADTPDNFQSRRPNTSFCFLDIRSPGLGDTAMYLCATRGQGPRYTEAFFGQGTRLTVV.

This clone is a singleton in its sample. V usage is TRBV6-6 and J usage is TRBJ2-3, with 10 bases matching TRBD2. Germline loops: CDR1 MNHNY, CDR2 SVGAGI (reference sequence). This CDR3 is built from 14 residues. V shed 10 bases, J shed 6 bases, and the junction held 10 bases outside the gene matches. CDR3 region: CAIGGSGRLDTQYF. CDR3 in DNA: TGTGCCATAGGGGGTAGCGGGAGGTTGGATACGCAGTATTTT.

The CDR3 region is CASSTTRDSVGGYTF. The CDR3 bases are TGTGCCAGTAGTACCACCCGGGACAGCGTGGGTGGCTACACCTTC. The chain carries TRBV19 and TRBJ1-2; 7 bases are shared with TRBD1. This CDR3 comprises 15 residues. The V gene's germline CDR1 is LNHDA and CDR2 SQIVND (reference sequence). V gave up 4 bases and J gave up 7 bases; unmatched junction bases: 12.

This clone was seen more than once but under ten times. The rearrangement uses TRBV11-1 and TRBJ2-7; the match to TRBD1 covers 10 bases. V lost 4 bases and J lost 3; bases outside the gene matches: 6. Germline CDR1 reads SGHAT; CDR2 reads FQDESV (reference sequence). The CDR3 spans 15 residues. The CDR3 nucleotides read TGTGCCAGCAGCTGGCCGGGACAGGGGATCTACGAGCAGTACTTC. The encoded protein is CASSWPGQGIYEQYF.

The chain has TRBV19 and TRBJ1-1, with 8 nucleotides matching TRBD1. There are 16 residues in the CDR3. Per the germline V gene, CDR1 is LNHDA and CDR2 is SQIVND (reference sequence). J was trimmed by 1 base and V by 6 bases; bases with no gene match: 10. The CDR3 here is CASRLGQGAKNTEAFF. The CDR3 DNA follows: TGTGCCAGTAGATTGGGGCAGGGGGCGAAGAACACTGAAGCTTTCTTT.